This entry lists 14 T cell receptor beta chains sequenced from one sample in a study of T cells after yellow fever vaccination. Each CDR3 protein gets one entry after TCRdb re-called the 5' RACE reads with MiXCR. The table has about 340,000 distinct CDR3 sequences, 3% to 4.5% seen once. Specimen: PBMCs, collected 5 days after the yellow fever booster vaccination. Receptors originate from a man aged 18 to 29 who received the YFV17D yellow fever vaccine.

A few counts support this clonotype. This chain connects TRBV18 to TRBJ1-2; no reliable D call. Looked up from germline, CDR1 is KGHSH and CDR2 is LQKENI. V was clipped by 0 bases and J by 5 bases, with 10 bases between them. The CDR3 contains 14 residues. CDR3: CASSPPETRYGYTF. CDR3 nucleotides: TGTGCCAGCTCACCACCCGAGACCCGTTATGGCTACACCTTC.

The V and J genes are TRBV7-9 and TRBJ2-1; 8 nucleotides agree with TRBD2. J gave up 9 bases and V 2 bases, and 9 bases lay outside the gene matches. Germline CDR1 SEHNR, CDR2 FQNEAQ (reference sequence). The CDR3 covers 15 residues. The CDR3 DNA follows: TGTGCCAGCAGCTTACCCGGGACTAGATCATCTGAGCAGTTCTTC. Its protein is CASSLPGTRSSEQFF. Using reference TRBV7-9 and TRBJ2-1 for the parts outside the CDR3, the full variable domain is DTGVSQNPRHKITKRGQNVTFRCDPISEHNRLYWYRQTLGQGPEFLTYFQNEAQLEKSRLLSDRFSAERPKGSFSTLEIQRTEQGDSAMYLCASSLPGTRSSEQFFGPGTRLTVL.

This clonotype has just a few counts. J is TRBJ2-1 and V is TRBV11-1, with D perhaps TRBD1 (6 bases). The germline CDR1 and CDR2 sequences are SGHAT and FQDESV (reference sequence). The CDR3 consists of 14 residues. Trimming removed 4 bases at V and 4 bases at J, with 11 bases between. The CDR3 is CASSSTTGYNEQFF. CDR3 nucleotides: TGTGCCAGCAGCTCTACCACAGGGTACAATGAGCAGTTCTTC. The complete variable domain, with remaining parts taken from reference TRBV11-1 and TRBJ2-1, reads EAEVAQSPRYKITEKSQAVAFWCDPISGHATLYWYRQILGQGPELLVQFQDESVVDDSQLPKDRFSAERLKGVDSTLKIQPAELGDSAMYLCASSSTTGYNEQFFGPGTRLTVL.

This clonotype showed up just a few times. V gene TRBV5-1 combines with J gene TRBJ1-3; D is ambiguous. The CDR3 extends over 14 amino acids. Trimming removed 4 bases from V and 0 bases from J, with 8 bases in between. Germline CDR1 is SGHRS and CDR2 is YFSETQ. This chain's CDR3 is CASSATASGNTIYF. As DNA, the CDR3 is TGCGCCAGCAGCGCTACAGCCTCTGGAAACACCATATATTTT.

This clonotype was recorded many times. This chain uses TRBV9 with TRBJ2-3, with D maybe TRBD1 (6 bases). The germline V gene encodes CDR1 SGDLS and CDR2 YYNGEE. CDR3 length: 14 amino acids. Trimming stripped 3 bases from V and 4 bases from J, with 12 bases between. For the CDR3, the DNA is TGTGCCAGCAGCGCCTACAGGGCATCAGATACGCAGTATTTT. Translated, it gives CASSAYRASDTQYF.

This clonotype was counted at least ten times. The junction differs from germline at one of its ends, possibly a read error. This chain uses TRBV7-2 with TRBJ2-1; D perhaps matches TRBD1 (5 bases). Germline loops: CDR1 SGHTA, CDR2 FQGNSA. The CDR3 length is 15 residues. The CDR3 DNA reads TGCGCCAGCAGCTTGGGTAGGGGCTCCTACAATGAGCAGTTCTTC. Translation: CASSLGRGSYNEQFF.

The chain is built from TRBV5-1 and TRBJ2-5; D is tentatively TRBD1 or TRBD2 (6 bases each). Germline V CDR1 and CDR2: SGHRS, YFSETQ. CDR3 length: 15 amino acids. Deletions cut 1 base from V and 5 bases from J, with 15 bases between. CDR3 residues: CASSLSRGLRETQYF. CDR3 DNA sequence: TGCGCCAGCAGCTTGTCTCGGGGGCTAAGGGAGACCCAGTACTTC. The variable domain in full, with the rest retrieved from reference TRBV5-1 and TRBJ2-5, is KAGVTQTPRYLIKTRGQQVTLSCSPISGHRSVSWYQQTPGQGLQFLFEYFSETQRNKGNFPGRFSGRQFSNSRSEMNVSTLELGDSALYLCASSLSRGLRETQYFGPGTRLLVL.

The gene calls are TRBV10-3 and TRBJ2-7, with D possibly being TRBD1 or TRBD2 (6 bases each). Germline CDR1 is ENHRY and CDR2 is SYGVKD. V shed 7 bases and J shed 4 bases, with 14 bases lying between them. The CDR3 length is 13 residues. CDR3 in amino acids: CAIKSEGGYEQYF. CDR3 coding DNA: TGTGCCATCAAATCAGAGGGGGGATACGAGCAGTACTTC.

This clonotype was counted between two and nine times. The chain uses TRBV9 and TRBJ2-5, with 8 bases matching TRBD1. Per germline, CDR1 SGDLS and CDR2 YYNGEE. Losses at the gene ends were 4 bases for V and 0 bases for J; bases not matched to a gene: 11. This CDR3 is 17 amino acids long. CDR3 bases: TGTGCCAGCAGCCCGGGACAGGTATTGGTATACCAAGAGACCCAGTACTTC. This codes for CASSPGQVLVYQETQYF.

This clonotype was seen at least ten times. The J gene is TRBJ2-2, the V gene TRBV3-1; 7 bases fit TRBD2. The germline CDR1 and CDR2 sequences are LGHDT and YNNKEL (reference sequence). The CDR3 consists of 16 residues. The V and J ends lost 0 bases and 6 bases, in that order; junction bases with no gene match: 7. CDR3 nucleotide sequence: TGTGCCAGCAGCCAAGATCCCCCCGCGGGGGCCGGGGAGCTGTTTTTT. Translated, it gives CASSQDPPAGAGELFF.

The rearrangement links TRBV7-8 to TRBJ2-7, with D possibly being TRBD1 (5 bases). This CDR3 is 12 amino acids long. V lost 5 bases and J 8 bases, leaving 13 bases between the germline ends. Germline CDR1 SGHVS, CDR2 FQNEAQ. In nucleotides, the CDR3 is TGTGCCAGCAGCCAAGCAGGGCGTCAGCAGTACTTC. Protein sequence: CASSQAGRQQYF. The variable domain in full, completed from reference TRBV7-8 and TRBJ2-7, reads GAGVSQSPRYKVAKRGQDVALRCDPISGHVSLFWYQQALGQGPEFLTYFQNEAQLDKSGLPSDRFFAERPEGSVSTLKIQRTQQEDSAVYLCASSQAGRQQYFGPGTRLTVT.

The V call is TRBV21-1, the J call TRBJ2-7. TRBV21-1 is termed a pseudogene. The CDR3 is 14 amino acids. CDR3 region: CASSKGEGPYEQYV. CDR3 nucleotide sequence: TGTGCCAGCAGCAAAGGAGAAGGGCCCTACGAGCAGTACGTC.

This clonotype was recorded at least ten times. This chain uses TRBV29-1 with TRBJ2-3; possibly TRBD1 or TRBD2 for D (5 bases each). The CDR3 loop spans 14 amino acids. V lost 4 bases, J lost 5 bases, and 16 bases lay in between. CDR1 and CDR2 (germline): SQVTM, ANQGSEA. The CDR3 spells CSVALSSRGDTQYF. CDR3 nucleotide sequence: TGCAGCGTTGCCCTAAGTTCGAGGGGAGATACGCAGTATTTT.

This clonotype was seen more than once but under ten times. This chain connects TRBV28 to TRBJ1-6; D unresolved. The germline CDR1 and CDR2 sequences are MDHEN and SYDVKM. V was pared by 5 bases and J by 7 bases, with 12 bases between. This CDR3 has 14 residues. The DNA for the CDR3 is TGTGCCAGCAGTCGAAGTTGGTCGAATTCACCCCTCCACTTT. Translating it yields CASSRSWSNSPLHF.